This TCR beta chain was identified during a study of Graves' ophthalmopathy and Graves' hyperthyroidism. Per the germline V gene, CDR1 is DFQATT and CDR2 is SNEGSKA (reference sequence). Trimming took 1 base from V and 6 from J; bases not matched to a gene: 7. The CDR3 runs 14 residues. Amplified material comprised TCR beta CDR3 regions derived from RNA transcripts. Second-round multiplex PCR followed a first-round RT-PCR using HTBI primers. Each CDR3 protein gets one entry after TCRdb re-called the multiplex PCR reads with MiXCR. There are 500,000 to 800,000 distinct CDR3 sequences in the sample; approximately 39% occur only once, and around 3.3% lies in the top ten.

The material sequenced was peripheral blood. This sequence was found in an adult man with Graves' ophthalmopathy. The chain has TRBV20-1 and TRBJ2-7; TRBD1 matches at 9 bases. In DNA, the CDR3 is TGCAGTGCTAGAGCCCCGGGACAGGGTTTCGAGCAGTACTTC. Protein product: CSARAPGQGFEQYF.